This TCR beta chain was found in a study of shared clonotypes between healthy human individuals. Per the original data handling: ImmunoSEQ output lacked quality scores and full-length reads, limiting matched filtering. Clones were read by immunoSEQ multiplex PCR, and TCRdb kept only the in-frame ones, dropping some. That table is the source of V, J and clone size, and D and trimming were worked out from the DNA. The sample yields 640,000 or so clones, 55% to 75% seen once. There are a few counts of this clone. The germline V and J ends were trimmed by 0 bases and 4 bases, with 6 bases remaining between them. Germline CDR1 is GTSNPN and CDR2 is SVGIG (reference sequence). The CDR3 has 13 amino acids.

Sequencing was performed on memory CD4+ T cells sorted from blood. Subset noted: CD45RA-negative fraction. The clonotype comes from a woman aged 25 to 45 in good health. This chain connects TRBV30 to TRBJ1-4; D is ambiguous. DNA of the CDR3: TGTGCCTGGAGTGTATTCAGTAATGAAAAACTGTTTTTT. Its translation: CAWSVFSNEKLFF.